This T cell receptor (beta chain) originates from a study of T cell responses to AZD1222 COVID-19 vaccine. Study-wide points: Baseline seropositives among AZD1222 recipients totaled only five to seven. Clonal diversity was possibly underestimated, and white British individuals and females predominated among donors.

This clone was counted a single time. The antigen remains unidentified. V was clipped by 5 bases and J by 0 bases; unmatched bases: 6. The germline gives CDR1 LNHDA, CDR2 SQIVND (reference sequence). The CDR3 is made up of 15 amino acids. The assay was immunoSEQ multiplex PCR, and TCRdb's table has in-frame clones only and misses some. The data contain roughly 130,000 clones, around 90% of them seen just once; the ten biggest clones take up approximately 8%. The gene calls are TRBV19 and TRBJ1-2; 7 bases align to TRBD1. This sample comprised peripheral blood, obtained on day 0 of AZD1222 vaccination. The source is an adult in good health. In DNA form, the CDR3 reads TGTGCCAGTAGTCCCGGGACAGCAGCTAACTATGGCTACACCTTC. This gives the protein CASSPGTAANYGYTF.